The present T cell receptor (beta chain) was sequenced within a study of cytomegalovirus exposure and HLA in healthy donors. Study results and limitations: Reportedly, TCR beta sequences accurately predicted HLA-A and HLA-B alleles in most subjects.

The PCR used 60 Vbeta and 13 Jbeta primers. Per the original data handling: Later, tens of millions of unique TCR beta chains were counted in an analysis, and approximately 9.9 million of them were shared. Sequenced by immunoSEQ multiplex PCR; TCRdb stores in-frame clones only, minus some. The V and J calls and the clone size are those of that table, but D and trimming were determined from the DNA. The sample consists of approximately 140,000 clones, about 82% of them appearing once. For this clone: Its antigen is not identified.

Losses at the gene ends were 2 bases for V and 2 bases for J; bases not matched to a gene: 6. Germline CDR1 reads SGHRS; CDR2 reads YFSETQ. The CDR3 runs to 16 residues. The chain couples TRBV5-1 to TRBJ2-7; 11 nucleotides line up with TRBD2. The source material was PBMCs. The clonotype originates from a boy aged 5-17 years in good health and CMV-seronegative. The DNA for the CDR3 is TGCGCCAGCAGCTTAGGCACTAGCGGGGGCCCCTACGAGCAGTACTTC. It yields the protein CASSLGTSGGPYEQYF.